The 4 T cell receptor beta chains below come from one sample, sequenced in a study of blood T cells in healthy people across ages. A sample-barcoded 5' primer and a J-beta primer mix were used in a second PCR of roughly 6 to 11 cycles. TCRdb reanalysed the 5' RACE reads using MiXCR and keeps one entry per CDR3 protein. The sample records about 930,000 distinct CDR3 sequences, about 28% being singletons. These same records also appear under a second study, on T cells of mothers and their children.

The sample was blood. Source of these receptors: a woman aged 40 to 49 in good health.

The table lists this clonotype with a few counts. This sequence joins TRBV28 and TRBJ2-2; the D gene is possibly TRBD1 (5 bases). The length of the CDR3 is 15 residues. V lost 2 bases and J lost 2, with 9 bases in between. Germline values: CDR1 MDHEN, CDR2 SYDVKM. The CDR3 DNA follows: TGTGCCAGCAGTTTACCACAGGCTAACACCGGGGAGCTGTTTTTT. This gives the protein CASSLPQANTGELFF. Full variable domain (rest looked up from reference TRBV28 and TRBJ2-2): DVKVTQSSRYLVKRTGEKVFLECVQDMDHENMFWYRQDPGLGLRLIYFSYDVKMKEKGDIPEGYSVSREKKERFSLILESASTNQTSMYLCASSLPQANTGELFFGEGSRLTVL.

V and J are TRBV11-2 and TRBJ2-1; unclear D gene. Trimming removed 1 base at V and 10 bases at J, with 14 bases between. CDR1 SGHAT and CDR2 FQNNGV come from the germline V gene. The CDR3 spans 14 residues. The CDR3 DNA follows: TGTGCCAGCAGCTTAGGTATGATGTCAGGAGAGCAGTTCTTC. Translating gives CASSLGMMSGEQFF.

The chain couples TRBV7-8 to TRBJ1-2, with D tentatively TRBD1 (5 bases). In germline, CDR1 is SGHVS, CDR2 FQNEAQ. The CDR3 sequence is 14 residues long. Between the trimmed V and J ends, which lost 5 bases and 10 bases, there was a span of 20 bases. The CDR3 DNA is TGTGCCAGCAGCAATCAGGGACGGACCCTCTTCTACACCTTC. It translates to CASSNQGRTLFYTF. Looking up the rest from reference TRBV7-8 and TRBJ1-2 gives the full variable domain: GAGVSQSPRYKVAKRGQDVALRCDPISGHVSLFWYQQALGQGPEFLTYFQNEAQLDKSGLPSDRFFAERPEGSVSTLKIQRTQQEDSAVYLCASSNQGRTLFYTFGSGTRLTVV.

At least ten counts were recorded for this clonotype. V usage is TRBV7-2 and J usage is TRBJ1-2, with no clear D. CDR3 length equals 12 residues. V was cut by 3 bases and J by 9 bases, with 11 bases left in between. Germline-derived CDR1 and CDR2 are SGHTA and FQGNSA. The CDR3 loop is CASSFPETRYTF. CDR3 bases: TGTGCCAGCAGCTTCCCCGAGACACGCTACACCTTC.